This entry concerns a single TCR beta chain. Germline V gene lookup returns CDR1 SGDLS and CDR2 YYNGEE. The J segment lost 4 bases and the V segment lost 0 bases, leaving 3 bases of the junction unmatched. CDR3 length: 16 amino acids. Repertoires were generated with immunoSEQ multiplex PCR, while TCRdb's copy carries only in-frame clones and drops some. The sample shows tens of thousands of clones, 83% of them seen only once. This entry belongs to a study of blood T cell repertoires in COVID-19. The TCR was taken from an elderly man with acute or convalescent COVID-19. Sequencing input: peripheral blood. The V call is TRBV9, the J call TRBJ2-3, with TRBD2 identical over 12 bases. DNA of the CDR3: TGTGCCAGCAGCGTAGTCGGACTAGCGGGATCAGATACGCAGTATTTT. It encodes CASSVVGLAGSDTQYF. The full variable domain, in which reference TRBV9 and TRBJ2-3 provide the parts outside the CDR3, is DSGVTQTPKHLITATGQRVTLRCSPRSGDLSVYWYQQSLDQGLQFLIQYYNGEERAKGNILERFSAQQFPDLHSELNLSSLELGDSALYFCASSVVGLAGSDTQYFGPGTRLTVL.